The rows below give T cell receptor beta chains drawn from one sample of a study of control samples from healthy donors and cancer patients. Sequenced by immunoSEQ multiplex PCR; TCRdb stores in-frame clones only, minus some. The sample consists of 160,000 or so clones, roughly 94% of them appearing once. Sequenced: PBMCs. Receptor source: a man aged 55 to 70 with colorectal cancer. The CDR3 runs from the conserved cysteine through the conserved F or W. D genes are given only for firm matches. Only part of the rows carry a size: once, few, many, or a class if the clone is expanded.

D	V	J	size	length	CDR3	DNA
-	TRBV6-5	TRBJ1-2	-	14	CASSYSAREYGYTF	TGTGCCAGCAGTTACTCCGCCAGGGAATATGGCTACACCTTC
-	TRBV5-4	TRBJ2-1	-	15	CASSLALGTVNEQFF	TGTGCCAGCAGCTTGGCGCTAGGGACGGTCAATGAGCAGTTCTTC
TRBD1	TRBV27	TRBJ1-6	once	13	CASSWDRDSPLHF	TGTGCCAGCAGTTGGGACAGGGATTCACCCCTCCACTTT
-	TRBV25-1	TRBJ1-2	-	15	CASSELGVGVYGYTF	TGTGCCAGCAGTGAACTTGGGGTGGGTGTCTATGGCTACACCTTC
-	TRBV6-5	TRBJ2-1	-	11	CASSSTPAQFF	TGTGCCAGCAGCTCGACTCCGGCGCAGTTCTTC
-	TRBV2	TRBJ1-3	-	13	CASSASSGNTIYF	TGTGCCAGCAGTGCCAGCTCTGGAAACACCATATATTTT
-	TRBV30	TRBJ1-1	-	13	CAWRPGQNTEAFF	TGTGCCTGGAGACCTGGGCAAAACACTGAAGCTTTCTTT
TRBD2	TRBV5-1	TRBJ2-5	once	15	CASTPLAGGLETQYF	TGCGCCAGCACCCCACTAGCGGGGGGGCTTGAGACCCAGTACTTC
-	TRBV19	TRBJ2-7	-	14	CASSPQGSSYEQYF	TGTGCCAGTAGTCCCCAGGGTTCCTCCTACGAGCAGTACTTC
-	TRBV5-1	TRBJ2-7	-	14	CASSLISGSYEQYF	TGCGCCAGCAGCTTAATTAGCGGCTCCTACGAGCAGTACTTC
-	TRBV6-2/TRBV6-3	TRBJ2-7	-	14	CASSWQGLTYEQYF	TGTGCCAGCAGTTGGCAGGGCCTTACCTACGAGCAGTACTTC
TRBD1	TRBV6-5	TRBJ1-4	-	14	CASRRDREGEKLFF	TGTGCCAGCAGGCGGGACAGGGAGGGTGAAAAACTGTTTTTT
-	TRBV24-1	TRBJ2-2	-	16	CATSVRDFRGTGELFF	TGTGCCACCAGTGTCCGGGACTTCCGGGGCACCGGGGAGCTGTTTTTT
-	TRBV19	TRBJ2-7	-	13	CASSIDVTDEQYF	TGTGCCAGTAGTATAGACGTGACGGACGAGCAGTACTTC
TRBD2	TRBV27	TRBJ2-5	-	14	CASSFWGGQETQYF	TGTGCCAGCAGTTTCTGGGGGGGCCAAGAGACCCAGTACTTC
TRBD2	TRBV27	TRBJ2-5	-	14	CASSYRGGRETQYF	TGTGCCAGCTCCTACCGGGGGGGACGAGAGACCCAGTACTTC
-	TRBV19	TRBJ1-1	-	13	CASREAGGTEAFF	TGTGCCAGTAGGGAGGCGGGAGGAACTGAAGCTTTCTTT